This T cell receptor (beta chain) was sequenced for a study of T cell repertoires in cytomegalovirus infection. The study's findings and limits: The cumulative frequency of public TCR beta families distinguished individuals who carried CMV together with the relevant HLA.

TCRdb processed the reads anew with MiXCR; each CDR3 protein has one entry. This table holds 700,000 to 950,000 distinct CDR3 sequences, 30% to 35% found once. This clonotype was observed a few times. What it recognizes is unknown. The germline CDR1 and CDR2 sequences are MDHEN and SYDVKM. The CDR3 consists of 15 residues. With 1 base removed from V and 1 base from J, the gap between germline ends came to 10 bases. The chain recombines TRBV28 with TRBJ1-1; D is uncertain. The receptor comes from a human donor in good health (CMV status not recorded). Some clones in this sample may be carry-over from other donors' samples. The input for sequencing was cultured CD8+ T cells from PBMCs, taken from culture after CMV antigen stimulation. The CDR3 spells CASSLLRTKNTEAFF. The CDR3 DNA reads TGTGCCAGCAGTTTATTACGGACGAAGAACACTGAAGCTTTCTTT.